Shown below are 9 T cell receptor beta chains from a single sample sequenced in a study of regulatory T cells in long-lasting Graves disease. Indicated time point: newly diagnosed GD, antithyroid drugs for less than 3 months. Preparation of the TCR library used RNA extracted from PBMCs. Arm-PCR of CDR3 regions and iRepertoire HTBI primers were used to build TCR beta libraries. MiXCR, run by TCRdb on the multiplex PCR reads, gives a single entry per CDR3 protein. The table includes some 460,000 distinct CDR3 sequences, roughly 17% detected once. These data are also associated with another study on T cells in Graves' hyperthyroidism and ophthalmopathy.

Sequenced material: peripheral blood mononuclear cells (PBMCs), taken at new diagnosis, from a patient treated with antithyroid drugs. These receptors were taken from a man aged 40-55 years with Graves disease.

About this clonotype: This clone may be a read error of a much larger clone one base away. This sequence joins TRBV3-1 and TRBJ2-1, with 11 nucleotides matching TRBD2. The CDR3 runs 16 residues. Germline V gives CDR1 LGHDT, CDR2 YNNKEL (reference sequence). V dropped 1 base and J dropped 9; count of bases not matched to a gene: 8. CDR3 loop: CASSQVSGRAVGEQFF. The CDR3 DNA reads TGTGCCAGCAGCCAAGTTAGCGGGAGGGCCGTCGGTGAGCAGTTCTTC.

This clonotype was picked up many times. The genes are TRBV28 and TRBJ2-1; 7 bases are a match to TRBD2. V gave up 2 bases and J gave up 9 bases; unmatched junction bases: 7. This CDR3 spans 14 amino acids. Germline V gives CDR1 MDHEN, CDR2 SYDVKM. This CDR3 reads CASSLPAGPLEQFF. CDR3 in DNA: TGTGCCAGCAGTTTACCAGCGGGACCACTTGAGCAGTTCTTC.

This clonotype was counted ten times or more. This rearrangement joins TRBV11-2 to TRBJ2-1; the D gene is possibly TRBD2 (5 bases). Per germline, CDR1 SGHAT and CDR2 FQNNGV. This CDR3 comprises 16 residues. V lost 2 bases and J 0 bases, leaving 11 bases between the germline ends. CDR3 region: CASSLMGDSSYNEQFF. The CDR3 DNA is TGTGCCAGCAGCTTAATGGGAGATAGCTCCTACAATGAGCAGTTCTTC. Together with reference TRBV11-2 and TRBJ2-1, the CDR3 gives the full variable domain: EAGVAQSPRYKIIEKRQSVAFWCNPISGHATLYWYQQILGQGPKLLIQFQNNGVVDDSQLPKDRFSAERLKGVDSTLKIQPAKLEDSAVYLCASSLMGDSSYNEQFFGPGTRLTVL.

This clonotype was detected many times. The chain employs TRBV5-1 and TRBJ2-7, with TRBD2 matching 8 bases. J lost 6 bases, V lost 4 bases, and 9 bases had no gene match. This CDR3 has 14 residues. The germline gives CDR1 SGHRS, CDR2 YFSETQ. The CDR3 here is CASSTFGGESEQYF. CDR3 DNA: TGCGCCAGCAGCACTTTCGGGGGGGAAAGCGAGCAGTACTTC. The entire variable domain, with the rest obtained from reference TRBV5-1 and TRBJ2-7, is as follows: KAGVTQTPRYLIKTRGQQVTLSCSPISGHRSVSWYQQTPGQGLQFLFEYFSETQRNKGNFPGRFSGRQFSNSRSEMNVSTLELGDSALYLCASSTFGGESEQYFGPGTRLTVT.

This clonotype was counted ten times or more. The genes are TRBV28 and TRBJ1-3; D is unresolved. The CDR3 contains 14 residues. V was shortened by 1 base and J by 5 bases, with 9 bases between the two germline ends. The V gene's germline CDR1 is MDHEN and CDR2 SYDVKM. CDR3 coding DNA: TGTGCCAGCAGTTTATTTTCGGGTCGAAACACCATATATTTT. It codes for CASSLFSGRNTIYF.

V is TRBV2 and J is TRBJ2-7; D tentatively reads TRBD1 or TRBD2 (7 bases each). Trimming removed 4 bases at V and 2 bases at J, with 15 bases between. The CDR3 is 15 residues long. Germline CDR1 is SNHLY and CDR2 is FYNNEI. The CDR3 DNA follows: TGTGCCAGCAGTGTCCAGGGGGGGGTACCCTACGAGCAGTACTTC. Its translation is CASSVQGGVPYEQYF.

There are a few counts of this clonotype. This chain uses TRBV5-4 with TRBJ2-3; D unresolved. V gave up 1 base and J gave up 2 bases, with 8 bases separating them. The CDR3 has 14 amino acids. Germline loops: CDR1 SGHNT, CDR2 YYREEE (reference sequence). The CDR3 here is CASSLSQNTDTQYF. CDR3 DNA sequence: TGTGCCAGCAGCTTGAGCCAGAACACAGATACGCAGTATTTT.

The gene calls are TRBV7-3 and TRBJ1-3; D is ambiguous. Germline loops: CDR1 SGHTA, CDR2 FQGTGA. The CDR3 is 13 residues long. The germline V and J ends were trimmed by 6 bases and 2 bases, with 8 bases remaining between them. CDR3 protein: CASRRQAGNTIYF. DNA for the CDR3: TGTGCCAGCAGAAGGCAGGCTGGAAACACCATATATTTT.

This clonotype was recorded many times. The chain employs TRBV7-8 and TRBJ2-1; 10 positions agree with TRBD2. This CDR3 has 17 amino acids. CDR1 and CDR2 (germline): SGHVS, FQNEAQ. V gave up 3 bases and J gave up 0 bases; unmatched junction bases: 5. The CDR3: CASSFLTSGSSYNEQFF. CDR3 in DNA: TGTGCCAGCAGCTTCCTGACTAGCGGGTCCTCCTACAATGAGCAGTTCTTC.